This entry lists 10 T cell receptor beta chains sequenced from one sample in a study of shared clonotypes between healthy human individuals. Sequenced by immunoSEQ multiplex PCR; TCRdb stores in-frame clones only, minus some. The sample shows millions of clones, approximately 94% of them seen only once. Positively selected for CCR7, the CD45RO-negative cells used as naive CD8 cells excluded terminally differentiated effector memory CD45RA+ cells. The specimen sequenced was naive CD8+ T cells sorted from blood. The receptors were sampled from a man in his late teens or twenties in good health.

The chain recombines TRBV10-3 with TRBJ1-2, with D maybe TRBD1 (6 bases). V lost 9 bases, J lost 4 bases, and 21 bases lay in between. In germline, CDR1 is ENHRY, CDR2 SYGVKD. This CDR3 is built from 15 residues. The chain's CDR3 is CAILLSNLTGYGYTF. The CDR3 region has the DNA TGTGCCATATTACTAAGCAACTTGACAGGCTATGGCTACACCTTC.

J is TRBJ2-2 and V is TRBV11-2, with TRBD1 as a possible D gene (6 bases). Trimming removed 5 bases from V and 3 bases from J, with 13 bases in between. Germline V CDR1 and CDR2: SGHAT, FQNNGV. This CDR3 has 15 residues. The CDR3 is CASSNRQEYTGELFF. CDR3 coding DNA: TGTGCCAGCAGCAACAGACAGGAATACACCGGGGAGCTGTTTTTT.

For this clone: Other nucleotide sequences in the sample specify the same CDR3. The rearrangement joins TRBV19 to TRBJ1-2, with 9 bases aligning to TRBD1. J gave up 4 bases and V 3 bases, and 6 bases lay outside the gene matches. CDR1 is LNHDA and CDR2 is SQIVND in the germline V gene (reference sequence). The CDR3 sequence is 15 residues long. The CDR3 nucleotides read TGTGCCAGTAGTATTTCGGGACAGGGAGGCTATGGCTACACCTTC. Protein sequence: CASSISGQGGYGYTF. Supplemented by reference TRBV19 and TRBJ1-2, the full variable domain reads DGGITQSPKYLFRKEGQNVTLSCEQNLNHDAMYWYRQDPGQGLRLIYYSQIVNDFQKGDIAEGYSVSREKKESFPLTVTSAQKNPTAFYLCASSISGQGGYGYTFGSGTRLTVV.

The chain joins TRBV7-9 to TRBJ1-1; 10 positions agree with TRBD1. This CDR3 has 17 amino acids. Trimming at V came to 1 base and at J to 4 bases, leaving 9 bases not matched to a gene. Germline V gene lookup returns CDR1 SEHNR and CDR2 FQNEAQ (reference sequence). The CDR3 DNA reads TGTGCCAGCAGCTTAGAGGCAATCGGGACAGGGGTCACTGAAGCTTTCTTT. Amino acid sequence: CASSLEAIGTGVTEAFF. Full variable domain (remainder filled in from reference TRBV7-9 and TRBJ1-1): DTGVSQNPRHKITKRGQNVTFRCDPISEHNRLYWYRQTLGQGPEFLTYFQNEAQLEKSRLLSDRFSAERPKGSFSTLEIQRTEQGDSAMYLCASSLEAIGTGVTEAFFGQGTRLTVV.

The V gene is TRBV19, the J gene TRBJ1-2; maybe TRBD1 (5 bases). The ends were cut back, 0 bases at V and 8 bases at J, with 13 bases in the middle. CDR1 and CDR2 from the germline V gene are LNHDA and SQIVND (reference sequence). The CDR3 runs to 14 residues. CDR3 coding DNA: TGTGCCAGTAGTATAGATCTGGAAGGGGTCGGCTACACCTTC. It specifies CASSIDLEGVGYTF. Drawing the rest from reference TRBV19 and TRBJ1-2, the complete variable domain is DGGITQSPKYLFRKEGQNVTLSCEQNLNHDAMYWYRQDPGQGLRLIYYSQIVNDFQKGDIAEGYSVSREKKESFPLTVTSAQKNPTAFYLCASSIDLEGVGYTFGSGTRLTVV.

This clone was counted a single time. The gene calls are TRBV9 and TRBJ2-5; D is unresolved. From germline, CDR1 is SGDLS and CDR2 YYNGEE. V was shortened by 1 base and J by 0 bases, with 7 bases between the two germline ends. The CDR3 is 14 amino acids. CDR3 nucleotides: TGTGCCAGCAGCGTATTAGGTAACCAAGAGACCCAGTACTTC. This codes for CASSVLGNQETQYF. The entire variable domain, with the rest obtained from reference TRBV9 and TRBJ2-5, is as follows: DSGVTQTPKHLITATGQRVTLRCSPRSGDLSVYWYQQSLDQGLQFLIQYYNGEERAKGNILERFSAQQFPDLHSELNLSSLELGDSALYFCASSVLGNQETQYFGPGTRLLVL.

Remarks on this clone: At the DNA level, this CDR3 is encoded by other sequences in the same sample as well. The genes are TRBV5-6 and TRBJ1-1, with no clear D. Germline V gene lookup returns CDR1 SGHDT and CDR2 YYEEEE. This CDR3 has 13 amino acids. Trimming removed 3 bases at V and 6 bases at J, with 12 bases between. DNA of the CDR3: TGTGCCAGCAGCTCTGGCGGAATCTCTGAAGCTTTCTTT. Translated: CASSSGGISEAFF.

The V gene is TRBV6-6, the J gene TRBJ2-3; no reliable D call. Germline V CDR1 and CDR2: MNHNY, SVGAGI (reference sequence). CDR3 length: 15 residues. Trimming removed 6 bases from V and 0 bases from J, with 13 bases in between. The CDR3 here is CASSPSVGSTDTQYF. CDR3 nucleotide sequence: TGTGCCAGCAGCCCCTCCGTGGGGAGCACAGATACGCAGTATTTT.

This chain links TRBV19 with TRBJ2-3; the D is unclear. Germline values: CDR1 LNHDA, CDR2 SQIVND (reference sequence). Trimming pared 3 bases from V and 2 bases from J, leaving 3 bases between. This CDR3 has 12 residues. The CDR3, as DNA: TGTGCCAGTAGTATGGACACAGATACGCAGTATTTT. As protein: CASSMDTDTQYF. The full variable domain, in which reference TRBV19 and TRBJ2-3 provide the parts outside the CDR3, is DGGITQSPKYLFRKEGQNVTLSCEQNLNHDAMYWYRQDPGQGLRLIYYSQIVNDFQKGDIAEGYSVSREKKESFPLTVTSAQKNPTAFYLCASSMDTDTQYFGPGTRLTVL.

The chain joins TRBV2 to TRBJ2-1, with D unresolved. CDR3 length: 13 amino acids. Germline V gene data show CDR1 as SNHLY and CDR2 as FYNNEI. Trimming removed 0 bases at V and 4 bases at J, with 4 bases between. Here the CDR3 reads CASSEATYNEQFF. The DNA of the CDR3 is TGTGCCAGCAGTGAAGCAACTTACAATGAGCAGTTCTTC.